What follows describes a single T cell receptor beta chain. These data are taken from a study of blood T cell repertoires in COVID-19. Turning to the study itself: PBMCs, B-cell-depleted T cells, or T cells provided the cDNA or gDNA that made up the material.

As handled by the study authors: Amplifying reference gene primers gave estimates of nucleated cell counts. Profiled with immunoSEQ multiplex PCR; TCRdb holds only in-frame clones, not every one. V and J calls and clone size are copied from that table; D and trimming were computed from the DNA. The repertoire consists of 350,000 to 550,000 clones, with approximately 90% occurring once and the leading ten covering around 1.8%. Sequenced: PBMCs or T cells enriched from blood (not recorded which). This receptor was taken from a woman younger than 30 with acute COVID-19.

CDR3: CASSTGTSGGVTDTQYF. The CDR3 DNA reads TGCGCCAGCAGCACCGGGACTAGCGGGGGGGTCACAGATACGCAGTATTTT. The chain combines TRBV5-1 with TRBJ2-3, with 16 bases identical to TRBD2. Germline values: CDR1 SGHRS, CDR2 YFSETQ. V lost 4 bases and J lost 2; bases outside the gene matches: 4. The CDR3 loop spans 17 amino acids.